Listed here are 14 T cell receptor beta chains from one sample, sequenced in a study of breast tumors, draining lymph nodes, adjacent tissues. Breast cancer patients provided tissue from their axillary draining lymph nodes. TCRdb used MiXCR to reprocess the multiplex PCR reads, holding one entry per CDR3 protein. The profile shows 150,000 to 200,000 distinct CDR3 sequences, about 33% of them singletons. Sequencing used axillary lymph node tissue. Receptors originate from a female donor with breast cancer. Some clones in this sample may be carry-over from other donors' samples.

This clonotype was observed at least ten times. This chain joins TRBV3-1 and TRBJ1-5; D is unclear. The length of the CDR3 is 14 residues. Trimming shortened V by 4 bases and J by 2 bases, and 9 bases separated the two germline ends. CDR1 is LGHDT and CDR2 is YNNKEL in the germline V gene (reference sequence). The CDR3 protein is CASSPLSGNQPQHF. CDR3 bases: TGTGCCAGCAGCCCCCTGTCGGGCAATCAGCCCCAGCATTTT.

This clonotype was seen repeatedly, ten times or more. The chain recombines TRBV30 with TRBJ2-5; possible D gene TRBD2, 5 bases. CDR3 length equals 13 residues. With 5 bases removed from V and 1 base from J, the gap between germline ends came to 11 bases. Germline V lookup: CDR1 GTSNPN, CDR2 SVGIG (reference sequence). The CDR3 reads CAWDWTSQETQYF. As DNA, the CDR3 is TGTGCCTGGGACTGGACTTCCCAAGAGACCCAGTACTTC. Using reference TRBV30 and TRBJ2-5 for the parts outside the CDR3, the full variable domain is SQTIHQWPATLVQPVGSPLSLECTVEGTSNPNLYWYRQAAGRGLQLLFYSVGIGQISSEVPQNLSASRPQDRQFILSSKKLLLSDSGFYLCAWDWTSQETQYFGPGTRLLVL.

This clonotype came up many times. The CDR3 loop is CASSSPSLGTDYGYTF. DNA for the CDR3: TGTGCCAGCAGCTCGCCATCGCTAGGGACAGATTATGGCTACACCTTC. The gene calls are TRBV5-6 and TRBJ1-2; TRBD1 matches 7 bases. CDR1 is SGHDT, CDR2 YYEEEE, per germline. This CDR3 is 16 amino acids long. The V gene end was trimmed by 3 bases and the J gene end by 5 bases; junction bases not matched to a gene: 13.

Comments on this clonotype: Compared with germline, one end of the junction differs, possibly owing to a read error. The rearrangement uses TRBV11-1 and TRBJ1-6, with D unresolved. The CDR3 covers 15 residues. In germline, CDR1 is SGHAT, CDR2 FQDESV (reference sequence). The CDR3 spells CANSLEDNDNSPLHF. The CDR3 nucleotides are TGCGCCAACAGCTTAGAAGACAACGACAATTCACCCCTCCACTTT.

About this clonotype itself: This may arise from a read error, as a much more abundant clone is one base away. CDR3 sequence (DNA): TGTGCCAGCAGTCTTTGGGCGAGCACAGATACGCAGTATTTT. This gives the protein CASSLWASTDTQYF. The chain has TRBV27 and TRBJ2-3; unclear D gene. The CDR3 contains 14 residues. The germline V gene has CDR1 MNHEY and CDR2 SMNVEV (reference sequence). Trimming shortened V by 5 bases and J by 0 bases, and 9 bases separated the two germline ends.

A single count supports this clonotype. This may stem from a read error, because a much larger clone lies one nucleotide away. V gene TRBV28 combines with J gene TRBJ1-2, with D uncertain. The CDR3 has 11 residues. Germline loops: CDR1 MDHEN, CDR2 SYDVKM. V lost 5 bases and J 4 bases, leaving 5 bases between the germline ends. The CDR3 sequence: CASSGFYGYTF. The CDR3 nucleotides read TGTGCCAGCAGTGGATTCTATGGCTACACCTTC.

DNA for the CDR3: TGTGCCAGCAGCCTCCTAGCGGGGGGGCCTCTCTATGAGCAGTTCTTC. It specifies CASSLLAGGPLYEQFF. This chain uses TRBV7-2 with TRBJ2-1, with TRBD2 matching over 12 bases. The germline gives CDR1 SGHTA, CDR2 FQGNSA. CDR3 length: 16 residues. Losses at the gene ends were 5 bases for V and 8 bases for J; bases not matched to a gene: 10.

There are many counts of this clonotype. V gene TRBV11-2 combines with J gene TRBJ2-7, with D unresolved. This CDR3 has 13 amino acids. Trimming stripped 1 base from V and 2 bases from J, with 6 bases between. The germline CDR1 and CDR2 sequences are SGHAT and FQNNGV. The CDR3 region has the DNA TGTGCCAGCAGCTTAGGCAGTGCCTACGAGCAGTACTTC. Its translation is CASSLGSAYEQYF.

This clonotype occurred many times. CDR3 sequence: CASSLEAAPNSPLHF. CDR3 DNA sequence: TGTGCCAGCAGCTTAGAGGCGGCTCCCAATTCACCCCTCCACTTT. The V call is TRBV7-2, the J call TRBJ1-6; D is ambiguous. Germline V lookup: CDR1 SGHTA, CDR2 FQGNSA. The CDR3 contains 15 residues. V was shortened by 1 base and J by 7 bases, with 11 bases between the two germline ends.

This clonotype was recorded at least ten times. The chain combines TRBV4-2 with TRBJ2-1, with a weak D call TRBD2 (5 bases). Germline V CDR1 and CDR2: LGHNA, YNFKEQ. Trimming took 4 bases from V and 2 from J, leaving 12 bases between them. This CDR3 region has 15 residues. DNA for the CDR3: TGTGCCAGCAGCCCTACACCGGGGACCTACAATGAGCAGTTCTTC. Encoded protein: CASSPTPGTYNEQFF.

This clonotype was observed at least ten times. The chain is built from TRBV7-9 and TRBJ1-6; TRBD1 aligns across 8 bases. This CDR3 spans 14 amino acids. The germline gives CDR1 SEHNR, CDR2 FQNEAQ (reference sequence). J gave up 10 bases and V 1 base, and 3 bases lay outside the gene matches. CDR3 residues: CASSLEAGGSPLHF. The DNA for the CDR3 is TGTGCCAGCAGCTTAGAGGCAGGGGGCTCACCCCTCCACTTT.

Regarding this clonotype: A much larger clone differs from this one at a single base, so this may be a read error. The rearrangement links TRBV5-1 to TRBJ1-1; no clear D. This CDR3 is 13 amino acids long. CDR1 SGHRS and CDR2 YFSETQ come from the germline V gene. CDR3 nucleotide sequence: TGCGCCAGCAGTCGTACACTAAACACTGGAGCTTTCTTT. Protein sequence: CASSRTLNTGAFF.

There are a few counts of this clonotype. A much larger clone is a single base away; this may be a read error. This chain links TRBV11-1 with TRBJ2-7, with D perhaps TRBD1 (6 bases). This CDR3 region has 13 residues. Deletions cut 8 bases from V and 6 bases from J, with 17 bases between. In germline, CDR1 is SGHAT, CDR2 FQDESV (reference sequence). CDR3 region: CASCGVRGAEQYF. In DNA form, the CDR3 reads TGTGCCAGCTGCGGAGTCAGGGGCGCCGAGCAGTACTTC.

The rearrangement uses TRBV10-3 and TRBJ1-5; D ambiguous. CDR3 size: 14 residues. The V and J ends lost 2 bases and 3 bases respectively, with 8 bases between them. Germline CDR1 ENHRY, CDR2 SYGVKD. This CDR3 is CAISERSFNQPQHF. The CDR3 DNA follows: TGTGCCATCAGTGAGCGCAGTTTCAATCAGCCCCAGCATTTT.